This TCR beta chain was retrieved from a study of post-analysis software for immune sequencing data. Study context: Relapsing-remitting, secondary progressive and progressive-relapsing multiple sclerosis courses were included.

cDNA libraries for TCR beta contained unique molecular identifiers. Each CDR3 protein gets one entry after TCRdb re-called the PCR reads with MiXCR. Of 820,000 or so distinct CDR3 sequences in the sample, roughly half were seen once. Study-wide results and caveats: Comparison of patients with controls showed 5 or 6 TRBV segments more frequent in patients, TRBV5-6, TRBV5-1 and TRBV20-1 among them. Patients with multiple sclerosis recorded significantly lower normalized Chao1 diversity than controls, the study found. Same-batch preparations were strongly co-clustered by F measure.

V was pared by 1 base and J by 4 bases, with 0 bases of the junction left unmatched. Germline V gene sequence: CDR1 DFQATT, CDR2 SNEGSKA (reference sequence). This CDR3 region has 14 residues. With regard to this clonotype: Its cognate antigen is unknown.

Sequencing used blood. This chain links TRBV20-1 with TRBJ2-5; 13 nucleotides line up with TRBD2. The source of this sequence is a girl between 10 and 17 years old with multiple sclerosis. The CDR3 loop reads CSARGTSGRETQYF. CDR3 bases: TGCAGTGCTAGAGGGACTAGCGGGAGAGAGACCCAGTACTTC.